The source of this TCR beta chain is a study of CXCR3-negative and CXCR3-positive naive CD8 T cells. Points from the study as a whole: Naive cells that were CXCR3-positive had more hydrophobic TRB CDR3s (compared with CXCR3-negative naive cells). Each naive subset displayed comparably high diversity, whereas memory CD8+ cells displayed much lower diversity.

In triplicate, each CD8+ T cell subset was sorted at 250,000 to 300,000 cells per replicate. Naive CD8+ T cells showed a CD45RO-CCR7+CD27+CD95- phenotype. Note on this clonotype: The antigen remains unidentified.

Germline V gives CDR1 MDHEN, CDR2 SYDVKM. The CDR3 contains 16 residues. UMI-labeled TRB cDNA libraries were prepared by 5' RACE. TCRdb reprocessed the 5' RACE reads and keeps a single row for each CDR3 protein, giving no DNA. Here the sample table reports tens of thousands of distinct CDR3 sequences. The clonotype originates from a human donor in good health. Some clones in this sample may be carry-over from other donors' samples. The sample consisted of naive CXCR3+ CD8+ T cells from blood. Stated subset: CD45RO-CCR7+CD27+CD95- naive CD8+ T cells expressing CXCR3 (TNR3+). The chain joins TRBV28 to TRBJ2-3; no DNA is available, so the TRBD1 call from TCRdb remains unchecked. The CDR3 loop reads CASSLPPRDITDTQYF. The whole variable domain, remainder taken from reference TRBV28 and TRBJ2-3, is DVKVTQSSRYLVKRTGEKVFLECVQDMDHENMFWYRQDPGLGLRLIYFSYDVKMKEKGDIPEGYSVSREKKERFSLILESASTNQTSMYLCASSLPPRDITDTQYFGPGTRLTVL.